Given below is one T cell receptor (beta chain) in context. No antigen is known for it. The CDR3 consists of 15 residues. Germline CDR1 and CDR2: LGHNA and YSLEER. Trimming removed 4 bases from V and 5 bases from J; junction bases left unmatched: 8. The data derive from a study of OX40 agonist ivuxolimab in advanced cancers. Study-level information: Subjects had a mean age of around 60 years, with a range of about 23 to 85; less than 90% were male. General study findings and limits: Clonal expansion was seen in CD4+ and CD8+ blood T cells by week 6 at 0.1 to 3.0 mg/kg. The mean number of expanded clones was higher in CD8+ T cells than in CD4+. Determination of antigen specificity was not performed for the expanded peripheral T cells.

Generated by immunoSEQ multiplex PCR, the TCRdb table keeps only in-frame clones and is missing some. The table shows roughly 64,000 clones, with approximately 88% occurring only once. V usage is TRBV4-3 and J usage is TRBJ1-2; the match to TRBD1 covers 9 bases. Source: CD4+ or CD8+ T cells sorted from blood, taken in a trial of the OX40 agonist ivuxolimab. This TCR derives from an adult with an advanced solid tumor such as melanoma, head and neck, liver or kidney cancer. The CDR3 loop reads CASSPSGQGFYGYTF. Written as DNA, the CDR3 is TGCGCCAGCAGCCCATCGGGACAGGGCTTTTATGGCTACACCTTC.